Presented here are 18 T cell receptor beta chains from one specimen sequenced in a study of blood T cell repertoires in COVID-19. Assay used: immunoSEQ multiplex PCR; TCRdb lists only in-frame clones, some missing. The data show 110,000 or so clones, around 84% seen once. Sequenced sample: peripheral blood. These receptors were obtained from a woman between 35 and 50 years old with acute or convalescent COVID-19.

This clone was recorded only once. The DNA of the CDR3 is TGTGCCAGCAGCTCAGGGGGAGACCAAGAGACCCAGTACTTC. This encodes CASSSGGDQETQYF. The genes are TRBV7-8 and TRBJ2-5, with TRBD1 identical over 7 bases. The V and J ends lost 4 bases and 0 bases, in that order; junction bases with no gene match: 2. The CDR3 extends over 14 amino acids. Germline V gives CDR1 SGHVS, CDR2 FQNEAQ.

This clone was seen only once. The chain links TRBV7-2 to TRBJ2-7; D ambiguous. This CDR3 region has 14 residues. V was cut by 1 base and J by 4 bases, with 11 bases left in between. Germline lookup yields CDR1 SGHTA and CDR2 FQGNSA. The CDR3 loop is CASSLVSLTYEQYF. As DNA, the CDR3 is TGTGCCAGCAGCTTAGTTAGTCTTACGTACGAGCAGTACTTC.

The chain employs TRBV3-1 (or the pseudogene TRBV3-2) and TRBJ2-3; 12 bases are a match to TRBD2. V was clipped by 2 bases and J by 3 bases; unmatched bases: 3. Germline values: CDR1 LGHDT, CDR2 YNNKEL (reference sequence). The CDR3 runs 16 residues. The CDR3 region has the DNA TGTGCCAGCAGCCAAATCCTAGCGGGGGGGACAGATACGCAGTATTTT. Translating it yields CASSQILAGGTDTQYF.

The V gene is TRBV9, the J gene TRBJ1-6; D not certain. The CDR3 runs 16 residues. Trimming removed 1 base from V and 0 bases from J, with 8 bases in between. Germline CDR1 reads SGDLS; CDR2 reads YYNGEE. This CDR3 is CASSVYPSSYNSPLHF. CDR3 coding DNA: TGTGCCAGCAGCGTATACCCGAGCTCCTATAATTCACCCCTCCACTTT.

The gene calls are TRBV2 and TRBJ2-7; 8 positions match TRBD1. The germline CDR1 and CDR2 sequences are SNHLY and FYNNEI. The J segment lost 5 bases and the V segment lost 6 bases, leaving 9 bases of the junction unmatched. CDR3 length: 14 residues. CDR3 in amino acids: CASRGRTGPNEQYF. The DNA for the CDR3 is TGTGCCAGCAGAGGTAGGACAGGGCCCAACGAGCAGTACTTC.

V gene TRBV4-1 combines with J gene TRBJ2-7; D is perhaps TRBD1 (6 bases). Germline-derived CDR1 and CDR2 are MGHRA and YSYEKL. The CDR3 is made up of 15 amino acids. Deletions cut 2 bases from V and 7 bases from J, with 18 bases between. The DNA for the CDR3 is TGCGCCAGCAGCCAACATACGACAGGACTGTGGGAGCAGTACTTC. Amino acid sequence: CASSQHTTGLWEQYF.

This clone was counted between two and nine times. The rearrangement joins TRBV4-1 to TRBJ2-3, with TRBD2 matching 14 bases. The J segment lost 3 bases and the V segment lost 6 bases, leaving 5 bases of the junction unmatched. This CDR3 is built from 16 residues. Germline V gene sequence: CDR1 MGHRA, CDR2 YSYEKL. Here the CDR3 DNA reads TGCGCCAGCAGGACTAGCGGGGGGGCCAGGACAGATACGCAGTATTTT. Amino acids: CASRTSGGARTDTQYF.

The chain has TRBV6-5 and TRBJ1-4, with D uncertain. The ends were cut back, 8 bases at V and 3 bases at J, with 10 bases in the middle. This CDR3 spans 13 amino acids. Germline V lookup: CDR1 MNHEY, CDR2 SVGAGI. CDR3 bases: TGTGCCAGCCGGTTGAGGGCTAATGAAAAACTGTTTTTT. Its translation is CASRLRANEKLFF.

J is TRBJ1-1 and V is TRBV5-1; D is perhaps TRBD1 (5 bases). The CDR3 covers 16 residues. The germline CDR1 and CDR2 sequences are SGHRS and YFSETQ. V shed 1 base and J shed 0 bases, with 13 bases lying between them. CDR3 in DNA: TGCGCCAGCAGCTTGATGGGGGGGAATATGAACACTGAAGCTTTCTTT. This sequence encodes CASSLMGGNMNTEAFF.

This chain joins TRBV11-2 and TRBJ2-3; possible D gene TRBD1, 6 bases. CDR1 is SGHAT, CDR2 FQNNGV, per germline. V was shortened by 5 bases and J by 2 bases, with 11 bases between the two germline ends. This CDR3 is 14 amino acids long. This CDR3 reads CASSNGQSTDTQYF. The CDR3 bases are TGTGCCAGCAGCAATGGACAGTCCACAGATACGCAGTATTTT. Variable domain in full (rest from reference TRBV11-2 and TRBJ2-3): EAGVAQSPRYKIIEKRQSVAFWCNPISGHATLYWYQQILGQGPKLLIQFQNNGVVDDSQLPKDRFSAERLKGVDSTLKIQPAKLEDSAVYLCASSNGQSTDTQYFGPGTRLTVL.

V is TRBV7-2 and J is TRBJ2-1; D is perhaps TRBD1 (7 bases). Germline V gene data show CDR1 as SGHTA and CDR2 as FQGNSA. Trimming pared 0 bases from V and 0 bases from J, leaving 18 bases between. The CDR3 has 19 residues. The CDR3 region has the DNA TGTGCCAGCAGCTTAGCGAGGAGGGGGCGTTTGGGCTCCTACAATGAGCAGTTCTTC. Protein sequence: CASSLARRGRLGSYNEQFF.

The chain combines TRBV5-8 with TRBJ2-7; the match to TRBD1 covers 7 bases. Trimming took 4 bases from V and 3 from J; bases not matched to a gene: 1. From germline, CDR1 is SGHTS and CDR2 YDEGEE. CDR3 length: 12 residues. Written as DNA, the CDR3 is TGTGCCAGCAGCCGGACAGGCTACGAGCAGTACTTC. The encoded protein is CASSRTGYEQYF.

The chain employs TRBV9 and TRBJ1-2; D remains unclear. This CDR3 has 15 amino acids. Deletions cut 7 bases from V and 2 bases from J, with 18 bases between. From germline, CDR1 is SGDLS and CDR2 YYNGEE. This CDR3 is CASGSLARPNYGYTF. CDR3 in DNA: TGTGCCAGCGGTTCCTTGGCGAGGCCGAACTATGGCTACACCTTC.

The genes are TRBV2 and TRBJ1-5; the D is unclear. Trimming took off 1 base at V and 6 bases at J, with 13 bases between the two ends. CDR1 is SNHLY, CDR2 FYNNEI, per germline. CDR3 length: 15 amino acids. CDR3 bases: TGTGCCAGCAGTGAAGTCGCGGCAGGAGGTCAGCCCCAGCATTTT. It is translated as CASSEVAAGGQPQHF.

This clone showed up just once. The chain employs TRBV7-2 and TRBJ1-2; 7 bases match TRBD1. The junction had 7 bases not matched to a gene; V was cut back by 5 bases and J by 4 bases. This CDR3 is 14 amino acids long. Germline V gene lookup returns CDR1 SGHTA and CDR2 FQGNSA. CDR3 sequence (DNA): TGTGCCAGCAGCACCAGGGGGTTTGGCTATGGCTACACCTTC. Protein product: CASSTRGFGYGYTF.

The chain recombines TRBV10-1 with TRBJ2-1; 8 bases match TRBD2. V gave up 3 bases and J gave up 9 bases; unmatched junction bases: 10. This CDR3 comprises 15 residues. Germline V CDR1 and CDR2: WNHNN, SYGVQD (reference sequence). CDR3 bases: TGCGCCAGCAGTGACTCGGGACTAGGGTTCAGTGAGCAGTTCTTC. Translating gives CASSDSGLGFSEQFF.

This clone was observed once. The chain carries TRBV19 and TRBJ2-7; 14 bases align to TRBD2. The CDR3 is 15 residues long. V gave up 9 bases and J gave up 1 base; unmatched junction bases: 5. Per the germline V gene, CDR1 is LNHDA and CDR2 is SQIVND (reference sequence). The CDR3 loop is CASKTSGGGSYEQYF. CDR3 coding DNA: TGTGCCAGCAAGACTAGCGGGGGGGGATCCTACGAGCAGTACTTC.

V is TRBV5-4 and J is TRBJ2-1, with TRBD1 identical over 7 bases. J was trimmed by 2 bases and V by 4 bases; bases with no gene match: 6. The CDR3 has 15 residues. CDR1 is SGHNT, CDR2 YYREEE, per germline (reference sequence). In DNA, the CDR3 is TGTGCCAGCAGCGCCTGGCAGGGGGCCTACAATGAGCAGTTCTTC. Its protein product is CASSAWQGAYNEQFF.